The 10 T cell receptor beta chains presented below share a single source sample, sequenced in a study of OX40 agonist ivuxolimab in advanced cancers. Sequenced by immunoSEQ multiplex PCR; TCRdb stores in-frame clones only, minus some. Here the sample spans 65,000 to 95,000 clones, roughly 88% being singletons. The source was CD4+ or CD8+ T cells sorted from blood, collected in a trial of the OX40 agonist ivuxolimab. Source of these receptors: an adult with an advanced solid tumor such as melanoma, head and neck, liver or kidney cancer.

The V call is TRBV4-1, the J call TRBJ1-1; 7 nucleotides match TRBD1. This CDR3 region has 13 residues. CDR1 MGHRA and CDR2 YSYEKL come from the germline V gene. V shed 6 bases and J 10 bases; nucleotides not matched to a gene: 11. The chain's CDR3 is CASSLGQAWGAFF. For the CDR3, the DNA is TGCGCCAGCAGTCTCGGACAGGCTTGGGGAGCTTTCTTT.

The chain uses TRBV6-5 and TRBJ1-6; 10 bases agree with TRBD1. V was pared by 4 bases and J by 7 bases, with 1 base of the junction left unmatched. The CDR3 length is 14 residues. Germline CDR1 and CDR2: MNHEY and SVGAGI. CDR3 amino acids: CASSWTGGNSPLHF. The CDR3 DNA is TGTGCCAGCAGTTGGACAGGGGGAAATTCACCCCTCCACTTT.

The rearrangement links TRBV4-2 to TRBJ2-2; 12 nucleotides line up with TRBD2. CDR1 and CDR2 (germline): LGHNA, YNFKEQ. Losses at the gene ends were 3 bases for V and 5 bases for J; bases not matched to a gene: 10. This CDR3 is 18 amino acids long. CDR3 in DNA: TGTGCCAGCAGCCAGGAGGCTAGCGGGAGGGGGGGTACCGGGGAGCTGTTTTTT. Residues: CASSQEASGRGGTGELFF.

This clone occurred many times. The chain is built from TRBV5-1 and TRBJ2-7; 8 bases line up with TRBD1. The CDR3 is 13 residues long. V shed 4 bases, J shed 5 bases, and the junction held 5 bases outside the gene matches. Germline V gene sequence: CDR1 SGHRS, CDR2 YFSETQ. Here the CDR3 DNA reads TGCGCCAGCAGCGGTGGACAGGGCCACGAGCAGTACTTC. The encoded protein is CASSGGQGHEQYF.

DNA for the CDR3: TGTGCCAGCAGCTTAAATACAGGTGGCTACGAGCAGTACTTC. This codes for CASSLNTGGYEQYF. The rearrangement links TRBV7-9 to TRBJ2-7; TRBD1 is a possible D gene (5 bases). Germline CDR1 SEHNR, CDR2 FQNEAQ (reference sequence). Between the trimmed V and J ends, which lost 2 bases and 3 bases, there was a span of 11 bases. The length of the CDR3 is 14 residues.

The gene calls are TRBV9 and TRBJ2-3; TRBD2 matches 10 bases. Germline V gives CDR1 SGDLS, CDR2 YYNGEE. The trim removed 0 bases at V and 0 bases at J, leaving 7 bases unmatched. There are 18 residues in the CDR3. CDR3 sequence: CASSVGLAGASSTDTQYF. DNA of the CDR3: TGTGCCAGCAGCGTAGGGCTAGCGGGGGCCTCTAGCACAGATACGCAGTATTTT.

This chain joins TRBV5-1 and TRBJ2-2; D might be TRBD1 (5 bases). The CDR3 runs 15 residues. V lost 0 bases and J 2 bases, leaving 8 bases between the germline ends. The germline gives CDR1 SGHRS, CDR2 YFSETQ. The CDR3 loop is CASSLARGNTGELFF. The CDR3 DNA follows: TGCGCCAGCAGCTTGGCTAGGGGAAACACCGGGGAGCTGTTTTTT.

With respect to this clone: In the same sample, other DNA sequences code for this CDR3. The rearrangement uses TRBV6-5 and TRBJ2-7; TRBD1 matches 8 bases. Losses at the gene ends were 3 bases for V and 2 bases for J; bases not matched to a gene: 6. This CDR3 has 15 residues. Germline V CDR1 and CDR2: MNHEY, SVGAGI. In DNA form, the CDR3 reads TGTGCCAGCAGTTATTCCGGGACAGGCCCCTACGAGCAGTACTTC. Its protein is CASSYSGTGPYEQYF.

This chain links TRBV18 with TRBJ2-7; possibly TRBD1 or TRBD2 for D (5 bases each). The CDR3 is made up of 14 amino acids. V dropped 6 bases and J dropped 7 bases, with 19 bases sitting between them. Germline CDR1 reads KGHSH; CDR2 reads LQKENI. The CDR3 sequence: CASSEGTGPLEQYF. The CDR3 coding sequence is TGTGCCAGCTCCGAGGGGACGGGGCCCCTTGAGCAGTACTTC.

This clone has only a few counts. The rearrangement links TRBV7-2 to TRBJ1-5; D remains unclear. The germline CDR1 and CDR2 sequences are SGHTA and FQGNSA. The CDR3 is made up of 12 amino acids. V lost 5 bases and J 3 bases, leaving 5 bases between the germline ends. CDR3 bases: TGTGCCAGCAGCCAGCCCAATCAGCCCCAGCATTTT. Translated, it gives CASSQPNQPQHF.